The present TCR beta chain was sequenced within a study of sequential checkpoint blockade in melanoma. Study at large: Randomization was 1:1 between first-line nivolumab→ipilimumab and ipilimumab→nivolumab. Both treatment sequences were followed by maintenance nivolumab.

The V and J ends lost 3 bases and 3 bases respectively, with 11 bases between them. Germline V lookup: CDR1 MGHRA, CDR2 YSYEKL. CDR3 length equals 14 residues. Sequenced by immunoSEQ multiplex PCR; TCRdb stores in-frame clones only, minus some. The sample lists 32,000 or so clones; 82% were seen once. The treatment here: randomized to nivolumab then ipilimumab (arm A) or the reverse (arm B). Patients had received no earlier DNA-damaging chemotherapy. Live CD3+CD8+ CD19− CD56− cells were sorted from PBMCs. This specimen consisted of CD8+ T cells sorted from blood (inferred from file names), obtained from a patient given nivolumab and ipilimumab in sequence. This TCR came from a human donor with melanoma. This chain links TRBV4-1 with TRBJ1-1, with a possible D match to TRBD1 (5 bases). Here the CDR3 reads CASSHPTGDTEAFF. In nucleotides, the CDR3 is TGCGCCAGCAGCCATCCAACGGGGGACACTGAAGCTTTCTTT.